This note documents a single T cell receptor beta chain sequence. This entry belongs to a study of T-cell memory formation after mild COVID-19. MiXCR was run by TCRdb on the 5' RACE reads, yielding one entry per CDR3 protein. The profile shows fewer than 450,000 distinct CDR3 sequences, under 25% of them singletons. The length of the CDR3 is 18 residues. V shed 5 bases and J shed 0 bases, with 20 bases lying between them. Germline V gives CDR1 MNHEY, CDR2 SVGEGT. The source material was PBMCs or a T cell subset sorted from them (not recorded which). The sequence was collected from an adult woman who had mild COVID-19 (a few samples of this study predate the infection). Cell type and time point are not known. J is TRBJ2-1 and V is TRBV6-2 or TRBV6-3; unclear D gene. The CDR3 DNA is TGTGCCAGCAGTAGTCCCCAGTCATGGACGACCTCCTACAATGAGCAGTTCTTC. Translating it yields CASSSPQSWTTSYNEQFF.